A selection of T cell receptor beta chains follows, all from one sample in a study of shared clonotypes between healthy human individuals. The table came from immunoSEQ multiplex PCR; TCRdb's copy has only in-frame clones and leaves some out. The sample has 2 million to 3 million clones, approximately 94% seen once. Sequencing was done on a sample of naive CD4+ T cells from PBMCs. The receptors were sampled from a man aged 18 to 30 in good health. Some clones in this sample may be carry-over from other donors' samples. CDR3s include the opening cysteine and the closing phenylalanine or tryptophan.

TRBJ2-3,15,TRBV7-9,CASSTNRGPADTQYF
TRBJ2-1,15,TRBV19,CASSLWDRESGEQFF
TRBJ2-1,13,TRBV19,CASSIEGRVKQFF
TRBJ2-7,13,TRBV28,CASTRTVAYEQYF
TRBJ1-1,15,TRBV5-1,CASSLETGVNTEAFF
TRBJ2-2,15,TRBV28,CASSPPGANTGELFF
TRBJ2-7,14,TRBV2,CASSPRRDHYEQYF
TRBJ2-7,15,TRBV7-2,CASSLAAYSTYEQYF
TRBJ2-7,16,TRBV5-1,CASSYITGSPTGEQYF
TRBJ2-3,16,TRBV6-1,CASSVRGRDPPGAQYF
TRBJ2-4,19,TRBV15,CATSRDQHSWAGVKNIQYF
TRBJ1-1,15,TRBV19,CASSIVGLPNTEAFF
TRBJ1-5,13,TRBV5-1,CASSLRGDQPQHF
TRBJ2-3,15,TRBV28,CASRFRDRHTDTQYF
TRBJ1-1,12,TRBV2,CARGDRRTEAFF
TRBJ1-1,14,TRBV5-1,CASREDPANTEAFF
TRBJ1-5,12,TRBV7-9,CASSLGNQPQHF
TRBJ2-1,15,TRBV30,CAWSRGVGSYNEQFF
TRBJ2-2,17,TRBV21-1,CASSKVPQGLKTGELFF
TRBJ2-2,14,TRBV15,CATSSRQYTGELFF
TRBJ2-1,16,TRBV4-1,CASSQVSGRTVGEQFF
TRBJ2-7,14,TRBV6-5,CASSKTGPSYEQYF
TRBJ2-6,15,TRBV19,CATKGQYSGANVLTF
TRBJ2-6,14,TRBV30,CAWSAYSGANVLTF
TRBJ1-1,15,TRBV7-8,CASSASGTAHTEAFF
TRBJ2-1,16,TRBV5-4,CASSFLSGSSSNEQFF
TRBJ2-7,15,TRBV5-6,CASSLWGTGGSQWYF
TRBJ2-1,15,TRBV11-2,CASSFGLEVGNEQFF
TRBJ2-7,11,TRBV20-1,CSASREYEQYF
TRBJ2-1,18,TRBV7-8,CASSMTGLAGGSYNEQFF
TRBJ2-5,14,TRBV9,CASSLTSGSETQYF
TRBJ2-6,17,TRBV7-9,CASELGTSGTGANVLTF
TRBJ1-3,13,TRBV28,CASSWIRADTIYF
TRBJ1-5,19,TRBV15,CATSRDGGPPGGSNQPQHF
TRBJ2-7,14,TRBV5-6,CASSLGAVSYEQYF
TRBJ2-1,16,TRBV7-6,CASKLSSLAGHNEQFF